This T cell receptor (beta chain) derives from a study of control samples from healthy donors and cancer patients. TCRdb's copy holds only in-frame clones and misses some; the assay was immunoSEQ multiplex PCR. The sample lists about 150,000 clones, 93% occurring once. The CDR3 length is 13 residues. V dropped 6 bases and J dropped 4 bases, with 10 bases sitting between them. The germline CDR1 and CDR2 sequences are KGHSH and LQKENI. The sample taken for sequencing was blood. The receptor comes from a young man in good health. The chain employs TRBV18 and TRBJ1-5; D call uncertain. The CDR3 region is CASSQGANQPQHF. CDR3 bases: TGTGCCAGCTCCCAAGGAGCTAATCAGCCCCAGCATTTT.